The present T cell receptor (beta chain) was sequenced within a study of blood T cell repertoires in COVID-19. Study context: COVID-19 samples, acute and convalescent, were from the United States, Italy and Spain. PBMCs, B-cell-depleted T cells, or T cells were the source of the cDNA or gDNA that made up the material.

Germline assignment: CDR1 SGHTA and CDR2 FQGNSA. Trimming left V 3 bases short and J 2 bases short, with 14 bases between. The CDR3 contains 16 residues. Per the original data handling: Quantification of nucleated cells was approximated via reference gene primer amplification. Profiling relied on immunoSEQ multiplex PCR, and the TCRdb table lists in-frame clones only, not all of them. That table supplies the V and J calls and clone size; D and trimming were determined from the DNA. The sample shows roughly 94,000 clones, 80% to 90% of them seen only once. Sequencing input: peripheral blood. V usage is TRBV7-2 and J usage is TRBJ1-3, with D maybe TRBD1 (6 bases). The sequence came from a man in his 60s with acute or convalescent COVID-19. The CDR3 reads CASSLGPAGAGNTIYF. CDR3 coding DNA: TGTGCCAGCAGCTTGGGGCCGGCAGGGGCTGGAAACACCATATATTTT.